This T cell receptor beta chain is drawn from a study of cytomegalovirus exposure and HLA in healthy donors. CDR3 length equals 18 residues. The germline V gene has CDR1 SGDLS and CDR2 YYNGEE. V lost 3 bases, J lost 9 bases, and 16 bases stayed unmatched. PCR used 60 Vbeta primers and 13 Jbeta primers. Method: immunoSEQ multiplex PCR; TCRdb's copy keeps in-frame clones and lacks some. Of roughly 150,000 clones in the sample, more than 70% were seen once. This clone occurred a few times. Its antigen is unidentified. Study-level results: Sequencing likely generated an artifact that appeared as a cluster of highly shared sequence variants. TCR beta sequences reportedly predicted most subjects' HLA-A and HLA-B alleles accurately.

This sequence originates from a woman aged 40 to 50 in good health and CMV-seronegative. Material for sequencing was PBMCs. This sequence joins TRBV9 and TRBJ1-6, with 9 bases identical to TRBD1. For the CDR3, the DNA is TGTGCCAGCAGCGCTGGACAGGGGAGTATGGCTCGGGGTTCACCCCTCCACTTT. Encoded protein: CASSAGQGSMARGSPLHF.